Detailed here is one T cell receptor beta chain. With 0 bases removed from V and 14 bases from J, the gap between germline ends came to 8 bases. Per germline, CDR1 SGHDN and CDR2 FVKESK. CDR3 length: 12 amino acids. As originally analysed: Quantification of nucleated cells was approximated via reference gene primer amplification. The data were produced by immunoSEQ multiplex PCR, yet TCRdb's version contains in-frame clones alone and is incomplete. V and J calls plus clone size are reproduced from that table; the DNA served to infer D and trimming. This table holds 9,500 to 15,000 clones, 82% found once. The data were taken from a study of blood T cell repertoires in COVID-19. Background on the study: From the United States, Italy and Spain came samples of acute and convalescent COVID-19. From T cells, B-cell-depleted T cells, or PBMCs came the material, which was cDNA or gDNA.

Material for sequencing was peripheral blood. The TCR comes from a woman aged 55-70 years with acute or convalescent COVID-19. The chain has TRBV14 and TRBJ1-6; maybe TRBD1 (5 bases). The CDR3 region is CASSQEWGALHF. The CDR3 nucleotides are TGTGCCAGCAGCCAAGAGTGGGGCGCCCTCCACTTT.